One and the same sample provided the 9 T cell receptor beta chains below, sequenced in a study of vaccination effects on CD4 cells after COVID-19. CD4+ T cells specific for antigen were expanded with viral peptide pools by the ViraFEST assay before sequencing. Following an approximately ten-day culture, CD4+ T cells were purified. No vaccinee had earlier SARS-CoV-2 infection, and nucleocapsid antibodies were negative. These receptors' antigens are unknown. Repertoires were generated with immunoSEQ multiplex PCR, while TCRdb's copy carries only in-frame clones and drops some. Of 25,000 to 35,000 clones listed, more than 60% were seen once; the top ten hold 30%. The sample was CD4+ T cells from PBMCs cultured with SARS-CoV-2 spike peptides, taken before COVID-19 vaccination. The receptors shown here come from a human donor who received a COVID-19 vaccine.

This clone occurred once. The rearrangement links TRBV2 to TRBJ2-7; D is unclear. This CDR3 has 13 amino acids. Germline CDR1 and CDR2: SNHLY and FYNNEI. The V end was cut by 8 bases, the J end by 1 base, with 12 bases between. The CDR3 DNA reads TGTGCCAGCTCTTTCGCGGTTTCCTACGAGCAGTACTTC. Its protein product is CASSFAVSYEQYF.

The chain carries TRBV7-2 and TRBJ2-3; D gene uncertain. CDR1 and CDR2 from the germline V gene are SGHTA and FQGNSA. Trimming stripped 2 bases from V and 9 bases from J, with 15 bases between. This CDR3 comprises 14 residues. CDR3 residues: CASSLNYPGPTQYF. The CDR3 nucleotides read TGTGCCAGCAGCTTAAACTATCCGGGTCCGACGCAGTATTTT.

CDR3 amino acids: CASSLEKTSTDTQYF. The CDR3 DNA is TGTGCCAGCAGCCTTGAAAAAACTAGCACAGATACGCAGTATTTT. The gene calls are TRBV28 and TRBJ2-3; no definite D call. CDR1 and CDR2 from the germline V gene are MDHEN and SYDVKM. The ends were cut back, 6 bases at V and 0 bases at J, with 13 bases in the middle. This CDR3 has 15 amino acids.

The V gene is TRBV11-2, the J gene TRBJ1-2; D remains unclear. V lost 1 base to trimming and J lost 8 bases, with 8 bases between them. The CDR3 covers 12 residues. CDR1 is SGHAT and CDR2 is FQNNGV in the germline V gene. CDR3 coding DNA: TGTGCCAGCAGCTTAGGGGGTAGCGGCTACACCTTC. The encoded protein is CASSLGGSGYTF.

This chain connects TRBV6-5 to TRBJ1-2; TRBD1 might be the D (5 bases). Germline assignment: CDR1 MNHEY and CDR2 SVGAGI. Between the trimmed V and J ends, which lost 8 bases and 6 bases, there was a span of 16 bases. The CDR3 covers 13 residues. Here the CDR3 reads CASSRKGYDGYTF. As DNA, the CDR3 is TGTGCCAGCTCTCGGAAGGGGTATGATGGCTACACCTTC.

The J gene is TRBJ2-3, the V gene TRBV2; tentatively, D is TRBD2 (6 bases). Germline-derived CDR1 and CDR2 are SNHLY and FYNNEI. V was cut by 7 bases and J by 3 bases, with 14 bases left in between. The CDR3 covers 14 residues. CDR3 nucleotides: TGTGCCAGCACTCCGATGACTAGTACAGATACGCAGTATTTT. Translating it yields CASTPMTSTDTQYF.

The chain links TRBV7-2 to TRBJ1-2; 10 positions match TRBD1. The CDR3 has 18 amino acids. V shed 2 bases, J shed 6 bases, and the junction held 15 bases outside the gene matches. The germline V gene has CDR1 SGHTA and CDR2 FQGNSA. CDR3 in amino acids: CASSLSWRQGAGVDGYTF. DNA for the CDR3: TGTGCCAGCAGCTTATCATGGAGACAGGGGGCCGGTGTCGATGGCTACACCTTC.

The rearrangement links TRBV6-6 to TRBJ1-5; TRBD1 matches at 9 bases. The CDR3 contains 18 residues. The V gene end was trimmed by 5 bases and the J gene end by 4 bases; junction bases not matched to a gene: 15. The germline CDR1 and CDR2 sequences are MNHNY and SVGAGI (reference sequence). The CDR3 protein is CASSPNPTGTGTNQPQHF. The CDR3, as DNA: TGTGCCAGCAGTCCCAATCCCACCGGGACAGGGACGAATCAGCCCCAGCATTTT.

Relative to its sample, this clone is medium-sized. The chain employs TRBV18 and TRBJ1-4, with D uncertain. The CDR3 loop spans 13 amino acids. V dropped 3 bases and J dropped 4 bases, with 6 bases sitting between them. Germline loops: CDR1 KGHSH, CDR2 LQKENI. The chain's CDR3 is CASSPDINEKLFF. CDR3 sequence (DNA): TGTGCCAGCTCACCCGACATTAATGAAAAACTGTTTTTT. The whole variable domain, remainder taken from reference TRBV18 and TRBJ1-4, is NAGVMQNPRHLVRRRGQEARLRCSPMKGHSHVYWYRQLPEEGLKFMVYLQKENIIDESGMPKERFSAEFPKEGPSILRIQQVVRGDSAAYFCASSPDINEKLFFGSGTQLSVL.